This entry describes one T cell receptor beta chain. What it recognizes is unknown. The data originate from a study of T-cell reconstitution after alpha-beta-depleted transplantation in children. Broader study findings: Some patients showed high day-60 TCRbeta diversity, which derived from surviving recipient T cells and thymic progenitors. When one year had passed after transplant, most T-cell counts and diversity came from newly produced T cells. Reports say that about two months after transplant, the alpha-beta T cells came out of several hundred graft clones that had expanded.

Construction of the TCRbeta library involved unique molecular identifiers. TCRdb re-analysed the PCR reads in MiXCR, keeping a single row per CDR3 protein. This table has about 300,000 distinct CDR3 sequences, almost 8% appearing once. Here the sequenced sample was peripheral blood, taken 360 days after TCRalphabeta/CD19-depleted stem cell transplant. This TCR was sampled from a female patient aged 2-15 years who had a stem cell transplant for Fanconi anemia, so the T cells may come from the graft donor.

CDR3 nucleotides: TGTGCCAGCAGCCCCCAGAGCGGGGGGTCCACCGGGGAGCTGTTTTTT. It translates to CASSPQSGGSTGELFF. V gene TRBV7-3 combines with J gene TRBJ2-2; 9 bases are shared with TRBD2. Germline trimming cut 5 bases from V and 4 bases from J; bases unmatched to any gene: 8. The CDR3 contains 16 residues. Germline V gene lookup returns CDR1 SGHTA and CDR2 FQGTGA.